The clone carrying this T cell receptor (beta chain) was counted ten times or more. Its cognate antigen is unknown. The data were obtained in a study of blood T cells in healthy people across ages. PBMCs, at least 7 million per sample, were isolated. Extraction of total RNA produced a minimum of 6 micrograms from each sample. Using a J-beta primer mix together with a sample-barcoded 5' primer, a second PCR was run for about 6 to 11 cycles. Individual samples furnished no less than 2.5 million CDR3-containing paired-end reads apiece. One entry per CDR3 protein results from TCRdb running MiXCR on the 5' RACE reads. This table holds about 650,000 distinct CDR3 sequences, approximately 29% found once. The CDR3 spans 14 residues. Germline V gene sequence: CDR1 SGHTA, CDR2 FQGTGA. V was clipped by 3 bases and J by 2 bases; unmatched bases: 4. Notes on the study in general: Long-lived donors carried more naive CD4+ cells and greater diversity than aged donors.

The chain has TRBV7-3 and TRBJ2-7, with 7 bases fitting TRBD2. Sequenced sample: blood. The TCR sequence derives from a woman of 80 years or more in good health. The CDR3 region is CASSFSSGPYEQYF. Written as DNA, the CDR3 is TGTGCCAGCAGCTTCTCTAGCGGACCCTACGAGCAGTACTTC.